These 15 T cell receptor beta chains were sequenced from one sample in a study of T-cell reconstitution after alpha-beta-depleted transplantation in children. Unique molecular identifiers featured in how the TCRbeta library was prepared. TCRdb reprocessed the PCR reads with MiXCR, giving one entry per CDR3 protein. Here the sample spans 200,000 to 250,000 distinct CDR3 sequences, 6.5% to 10% being singletons. Material: PBMCs, mostly from graft donor cells, obtained 180 days after TCRalphabeta/CD19-depleted stem cell transplant. These receptor sequences come from a male patient younger than 18 who had a stem cell transplant for acute lymphoblastic leukemia, so the T cells may come from the graft donor.

This clonotype has a count of ten or more. The chain combines TRBV12-3 or TRBV12-4 with TRBJ2-7, with 9 bases matching TRBD1. Unmatched junction bases numbered 8, after V lost 6 bases and J lost 8 bases. This CDR3 spans 13 amino acids. The CDR3 is CASSEGTGSKQYF. For the CDR3, the DNA is TGTGCCAGCAGCGAAGGGACAGGGAGTAAGCAGTACTTC.

This clonotype was observed many times. The CDR3 loop reads CASSLRPILSTDTQYF. The CDR3 DNA reads TGTGCCAGCAGCTTACGGCCCATACTTAGCACAGATACGCAGTATTTT. The chain employs TRBV7-6 and TRBJ2-3; no clear D. The CDR3 extends over 16 amino acids. Germline-derived CDR1 and CDR2 are SGHVS and FNYEAQ. V was cut by 2 bases and J by 0 bases, with 12 bases left in between.

This clonotype was found many times. The J gene is TRBJ2-2, the V gene TRBV27; no definite D call. The CDR3 has 13 residues. Per germline, CDR1 MNHEY and CDR2 SMNVEV (reference sequence). Trimming removed 2 bases from V and 7 bases from J, with 8 bases in between. The CDR3: CASSLSSDGELFF. DNA of the CDR3: TGTGCCAGCAGTTTAAGCTCCGACGGGGAGCTGTTTTTT.

This clonotype was counted many times. This rearrangement joins TRBV19 to TRBJ1-1; perhaps TRBD1 as D (6 bases). V was clipped by 7 bases and J by 1 base, with 13 bases between them. The CDR3 covers 14 residues. The germline V gene encodes CDR1 LNHDA and CDR2 SQIVND (reference sequence). CDR3 sequence reads: CASILTGQNTEAFF. The CDR3 DNA reads TGTGCCAGTATTCTTACAGGGCAGAACACTGAAGCTTTCTTT.

This clonotype has a count of ten or more. The V gene is TRBV4-1, the J gene TRBJ2-5; D is unresolved. This CDR3 has 15 amino acids. Trimming cost V 0 bases and J 1 base, with 9 bases left between them. Looked up from germline, CDR1 is MGHRA and CDR2 is YSYEKL. In nucleotides, the CDR3 is TGCGCCAGCAGCCAAGATTGGGGTAGCCAAGAGACCCAGTACTTC. Amino acids: CASSQDWGSQETQYF.

This clonotype was counted at least ten times. The chain combines TRBV25-1 with TRBJ2-3, with 8 bases lining up with TRBD2. V shed 3 bases, J shed 6 bases, and the junction held 8 bases outside the gene matches. CDR3 length: 15 residues. Germline V CDR1 and CDR2: MGHDK, SYGVNS. The CDR3 reads CASSDGTRSGDTQYF. The CDR3 nucleotides are TGTGCCAGCAGTGATGGGACTAGGTCTGGGGATACGCAGTATTTT.

This clonotype was seen at least ten times. The rearrangement links TRBV12-3 or TRBV12-4 to TRBJ2-7; tentatively, D is TRBD2 (6 bases). V was cut by 5 bases and J by 0 bases, with 23 bases left in between. The CDR3 extends over 18 amino acids. The CDR3 is CASSPRRRGSRGSYEQYF. The CDR3 DNA is TGTGCCAGCAGTCCGAGACGACGGGGGTCCCGAGGCTCCTACGAGCAGTACTTC.

This clonotype came up many times. The chain combines TRBV10-2 with TRBJ1-1; D is possibly TRBD1 (5 bases). Germline V CDR1 and CDR2: WSHSY, SAAADI. V was pared by 2 bases and J by 7 bases, with 11 bases between. The CDR3 loop spans 13 amino acids. The CDR3 coding sequence is TGCGCCAGCAGTGAGCCCCGGGGCAGTGAAGCTTTCTTT. Amino acids: CASSEPRGSEAFF.

In its sample, this clonotype was seen many times. This chain links TRBV27 with TRBJ2-3; no reliable D call. V gave up 6 bases and J gave up 5 bases, with 15 bases separating them. CDR1 MNHEY and CDR2 SMNVEV come from the germline V gene (reference sequence). The CDR3 is made up of 14 amino acids. The CDR3 DNA reads TGTGCCAGCAGCTCGTTGGGCAGTGAAGATACGCAGTATTTT. It specifies CASSSLGSEDTQYF.

In this sample, this clonotype turned up many times. This sequence joins TRBV27 and TRBJ1-3; 7 bases fit TRBD1. The V gene's germline CDR1 is MNHEY and CDR2 SMNVEV (reference sequence). The length of the CDR3 is 15 residues. V lost 4 bases to trimming and J lost 1 base; unmatched junction nucleotides: 4. CDR3 in DNA: TGTGCCAGCAGTTACAGGGGTCTTTCTGGAAACACCATATATTTT. It translates to CASSYRGLSGNTIYF.

This clonotype was seen ten or more times. The chain employs TRBV5-1 and TRBJ2-5; TRBD1 agrees at 7 bases. The CDR3 consists of 14 residues. CDR1 SGHRS and CDR2 YFSETQ come from the germline V gene. The ends lost 0 bases at V and 5 bases at J; junction bases unmatched: 4. CDR3 amino acids: CASSLVGQAETQYF. CDR3 DNA: TGCGCCAGCAGCTTGGTAGGACAGGCTGAGACCCAGTACTTC.

This clonotype was seen at least ten times. The V call is TRBV6-2 or TRBV6-3, the J call TRBJ2-6; the D gene is possibly TRBD2 (5 bases). V was shortened by 0 bases and J by 2 bases, with 11 bases between the two germline ends. Germline CDR1 reads MNHEY; CDR2 reads SVGEGT. This CDR3 spans 17 amino acids. The CDR3 loop is CASSYSLWGAGANVLTF. The DNA for the CDR3 is TGTGCCAGCAGTTACTCGCTATGGGGAGCTGGGGCCAACGTCCTGACTTTC.

This clonotype was seen ten or more times. The chain employs TRBV11-2 and TRBJ2-7; 7 nucleotides line up with TRBD1. The CDR3 spans 14 residues. V shed 4 bases, J shed 6 bases, and the junction held 9 bases outside the gene matches. The germline V gene has CDR1 SGHAT and CDR2 FQNNGV. The CDR3 loop reads CASSSRTGAGEQYF. In nucleotides, the CDR3 is TGTGCCAGCAGCTCACGAACAGGGGCTGGCGAGCAGTACTTC.

The V call is TRBV6-1, the J call TRBJ2-7; D may be TRBD1 (5 bases). CDR1 MNHNS and CDR2 SASEGT come from the germline V gene. The CDR3 spans 13 residues. Between the trimmed V and J ends, which lost 9 bases and 2 bases, there was a span of 14 bases. The CDR3 spells CASTSGRAYEQYF. The CDR3, as DNA: TGTGCCAGTACCTCAGGGCGAGCCTACGAGCAGTACTTC.

In its sample, this clonotype was seen many times. The chain carries TRBV7-6 and TRBJ2-7, with D possibly matching TRBD1 (6 bases). Germline CDR1 and CDR2: SGHVS and FNYEAQ. Deletions cut 1 base from V and 3 bases from J, with 19 bases between. The CDR3 has 17 amino acids. CDR3 residues: CASSLGADRPDNYEQYF. The DNA of the CDR3 is TGTGCCAGCAGCTTAGGAGCCGACAGGCCCGACAACTACGAGCAGTACTTC.